These 18 T cell receptor beta chains share one sample of origin, sequenced in a study of shared clonotypes between healthy human individuals. CD45RO-negative cells were positively selected for CCR7, leaving out terminally differentiated effector memory CD45RA+ cells. TCRdb's table, derived via immunoSEQ multiplex PCR, lists solely in-frame clones and lacks some. The table lists over 2,000,000 clones, roughly 93% of them singletons. Sequences were obtained from naive CD8+ T cells from PBMCs. These receptors came from a young man in good health. Some clones in this sample may be carry-over from other donors' samples.

CDR3 coding DNA: TGCGCCAGCAGCTTAGGGCTAGCGGGAGGGTTCGGGAGAGAGACCCAGTACTTC. Protein product: CASSLGLAGGFGRETQYF. The V and J genes are TRBV5-1 and TRBJ2-5; 12 nucleotides line up with TRBD2. V shed 2 bases and J 4 bases; nucleotides not matched to a gene: 12. The CDR3 spans 18 residues. Germline assignment: CDR1 SGHRS and CDR2 YFSETQ.

This clone was seen once. The chain couples TRBV11-2 to TRBJ1-2; a weak D match, TRBD1 (5 bases). Germline CDR1 SGHAT, CDR2 FQNNGV. V lost 6 bases and J lost 4, with 9 bases in between. This CDR3 is built from 12 residues. CDR3 region: CASRGVGYGYTF. CDR3 bases: TGTGCCAGCAGAGGGGTGGGCTATGGCTACACCTTC. The full variable domain, completed using reference TRBV11-2 and TRBJ1-2, is EAGVAQSPRYKIIEKRQSVAFWCNPISGHATLYWYQQILGQGPKLLIQFQNNGVVDDSQLPKDRFSAERLKGVDSTLKIQPAKLEDSAVYLCASRGVGYGYTFGSGTRLTVV.

A single count supports this clone. The chain has TRBV20-1 and TRBJ1-2; no clear D. Germline CDR1 and CDR2: DFQATT and SNEGSKA (reference sequence). There are 11 residues in the CDR3. The CDR3: CTSTGFGGYTF. CDR3 nucleotide sequence: TGCACCTCTACCGGTTTCGGTGGCTACACCTTC.

This clone was picked up one time. This chain links TRBV14 with TRBJ2-7, with D uncertain. CDR1 and CDR2 from the germline V gene are SGHDN and FVKESK. CDR3 size: 14 residues. Trimming took 4 bases from V and 3 from J, leaving 13 bases between them. CDR3 nucleotide sequence: TGTGCCAGCAGCCTCTCAGGACGGTTCTACGAGCAGTACTTC. This translates into CASSLSGRFYEQYF.

The J gene is TRBJ2-1, the V gene TRBV19; 12 nucleotides agree with TRBD2. The ends lost 6 bases at V and 10 bases at J; junction bases unmatched: 10. The CDR3 sequence is 15 residues long. In germline, CDR1 is LNHDA, CDR2 SQIVND (reference sequence). CDR3 in DNA: TGTGCCAGTAGCCACGGGACTAGCGGGCGGATAGAGCAGTTCTTC. As protein: CASSHGTSGRIEQFF.

The chain joins TRBV21-1 to TRBJ2-7; TRBD2 is the table's D call and was not checked against the DNA. TRBV21-1 counts as a pseudogene. The CDR3 extends over 15 amino acids. CDR3 region: CASSKGGGFTDEQYF. The DNA of the CDR3 is TGTGCCAGCAGCAAAGGTGGGGGGTTTACCGACGAGCAGTACTTC.

The chain couples TRBV5-6 to TRBJ2-4; tentatively, D is TRBD2 (6 bases). V was clipped by 4 bases and J by 8 bases, with 25 bases between them. Looked up from germline, CDR1 is SGHDT and CDR2 is YYEEEE. The CDR3 spans 17 residues. CDR3 amino acids: CASSGLSGTEPYHIQYF. CDR3 coding DNA: TGTGCCAGCAGCGGACTATCCGGGACGGAGCCCTATCACATTCAGTACTTC.

The CDR3 nucleotides read TGTGCCAGCAGTGAGGGTTTTCGCAATGCAGACAATGAGCAGTTCTTC. It yields the protein CASSEGFRNADNEQFF. The V and J genes are TRBV2 and TRBJ2-1, with D unclear. The CDR3 runs to 16 residues. V was cut by 3 bases and J by 5 bases, with 17 bases left in between. The V gene's germline CDR1 is SNHLY and CDR2 FYNNEI.

The chain uses TRBV9 and TRBJ2-1, with 13 bases identical to TRBD2. V trimming: 3 bases; J trimming: 9 bases; junction bases outside the gene matches: 9. The CDR3 loop spans 16 amino acids. The germline V gene has CDR1 SGDLS and CDR2 YYNGEE. The CDR3 reads CASSGQSTSGRTEQFF. Written as DNA, the CDR3 is TGTGCCAGCAGCGGCCAGTCGACTAGCGGGAGGACTGAGCAGTTCTTC.

V is TRBV15 and J is TRBJ2-5; maybe TRBD2 (6 bases). Germline assignment: CDR1 LNHNV and CDR2 YYDKDF (reference sequence). Trimming stripped 10 bases from V and 8 bases from J, with 23 bases between. The length of the CDR3 is 14 residues. As DNA, the CDR3 is TGTGCCATCGGCCGGGGAGCGGACTACAACACCCAGTACTTC. Protein sequence: CAIGRGADYNTQYF.

Worth noting for this clone: The junction departs from the called germline gene at one end, perhaps through a read error. This chain links TRBV6-4 with TRBJ1-1, with 7 bases lining up with TRBD1. Per germline, CDR1 MRHNA and CDR2 SNTAGT. The CDR3 has 16 amino acids. The CDR3 bases are TGTGCCAGCAGTGATACAATAACAGGGGAGGACCCCTACCTCCGCTTT. This codes for CASSDTITGEDPYLRF.

This clone was counted a single time. This chain uses TRBV4-1 with TRBJ2-1; 10 bases align to TRBD2. V lost 2 bases and J lost 8; bases outside the gene matches: 6. This CDR3 is 15 amino acids long. Germline-derived CDR1 and CDR2 are MGHRA and YSYEKL. The CDR3 is CASSQTRTSGYEQFF. The CDR3 nucleotides read TGCGCCAGCAGCCAAACCCGGACTAGCGGTTATGAGCAGTTCTTC.

This CDR3 is CASSLAGTDLYEQYF. The CDR3 nucleotides read TGTGCCAGCAGTTTAGCCGGGACTGATCTCTACGAGCAGTACTTC. The chain couples TRBV27 to TRBJ2-7, with a weak D call TRBD2 (6 bases). Looked up from germline, CDR1 is MNHEY and CDR2 is SMNVEV (reference sequence). V was shortened by 2 bases and J by 3 bases, with 14 bases between the two germline ends. This CDR3 region has 15 residues.

The gene calls are TRBV27 and TRBJ1-5, with D perhaps matching TRBD1 (5 bases). This CDR3 comprises 16 residues. Germline V lookup: CDR1 MNHEY, CDR2 SMNVEV (reference sequence). V lost 3 bases and J 6 bases, leaving 18 bases between the germline ends. This chain's CDR3 is CASSFSGALRSQPQHF. The CDR3 DNA follows: TGTGCCAGCAGTTTTTCCGGGGCTTTAAGGAGTCAGCCCCAGCATTTT.

The V gene is TRBV10-3, the J gene TRBJ1-2; TRBD1 matches 7 bases. Germline V gene lookup returns CDR1 ENHRY and CDR2 SYGVKD. Trimming cost V 11 bases and J 3 bases; bases outside gene matches: 6. The CDR3 is 12 residues long. CDR3 in DNA: TGTGCCGCCGGACAGGATGACTATGGCTACACCTTC. As protein: CAAGQDDYGYTF.

This chain uses TRBV7-8 with TRBJ2-1, with 11 bases matching TRBD2. The J segment lost 5 bases and the V segment lost 1 base, leaving 1 base of the junction unmatched. Germline CDR1 and CDR2: SGHVS and FQNEAQ. The CDR3 spans 15 residues. This CDR3 reads CASSLGTSGHNEQFF. The CDR3 DNA is TGTGCCAGCAGCTTAGGGACTAGCGGGCACAATGAGCAGTTCTTC.

This chain uses TRBV7-8 with TRBJ2-7, with D uncertain. The V end was cut by 4 bases, the J end by 4 bases, with 8 bases between. This CDR3 spans 12 amino acids. In germline, CDR1 is SGHVS, CDR2 FQNEAQ. CDR3 sequence (DNA): TGTGCCAGCAGCTACCCGCAGTACGAGCAGTACTTC. The encoded protein is CASSYPQYEQYF. Full variable domain (rest looked up from reference TRBV7-8 and TRBJ2-7): GAGVSQSPRYKVAKRGQDVALRCDPISGHVSLFWYQQALGQGPEFLTYFQNEAQLDKSGLPSDRFFAERPEGSVSTLKIQRTQQEDSAVYLCASSYPQYEQYFGPGTRLTVT.

The chain is built from TRBV7-9 and TRBJ2-7; TRBD2 matches at 9 bases. Losses at the gene ends were 2 bases for V and 5 bases for J; bases not matched to a gene: 16. The V gene's germline CDR1 is SEHNR and CDR2 FQNEAQ (reference sequence). The CDR3 extends over 18 amino acids. Here the CDR3 DNA reads TGTGCCAGCAGCTTATGGAGGCGGGTCGGCGGGAGGGCGCACGAGCAGTACTTC. This gives the protein CASSLWRRVGGRAHEQYF.